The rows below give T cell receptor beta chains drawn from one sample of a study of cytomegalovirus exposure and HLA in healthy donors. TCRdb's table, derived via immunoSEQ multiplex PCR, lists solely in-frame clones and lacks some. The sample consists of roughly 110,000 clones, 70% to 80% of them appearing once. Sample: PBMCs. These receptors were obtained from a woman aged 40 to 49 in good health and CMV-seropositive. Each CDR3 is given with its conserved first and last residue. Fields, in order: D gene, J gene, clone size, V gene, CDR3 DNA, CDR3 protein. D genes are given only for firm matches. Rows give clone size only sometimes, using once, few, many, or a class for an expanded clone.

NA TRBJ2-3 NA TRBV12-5 TGTGCTAGTGGTTTGGTAAGCAGGACTGCCCCAGATACGCAGTATTTT CASGLVSRTAPDTQYF
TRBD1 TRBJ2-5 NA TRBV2 TGTGCCAGCACGAGGGACAGTCAAGAGACCCAGTACTTC CASTRDSQETQYF
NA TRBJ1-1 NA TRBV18 TGTGCCAGCTCACCGGGGCAGGGCGGCACTGAACCTTTCTTT CASSPGQGGTEPFF
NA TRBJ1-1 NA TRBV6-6 TGTGCCAGCAGGTCGAGGAGGACGGGTCCATTCTTT CASRSRRTGPFF
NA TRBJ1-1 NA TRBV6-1 TGTGCCAGCAGTGAATCAGGGAGGGAAGCTTTCTTT CASSESGREAFF
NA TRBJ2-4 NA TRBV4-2 TGTGCCAGCAGCCAAGAGTCTCTAGCCAAAAACATTCAGTACTTC CASSQESLAKNIQYF
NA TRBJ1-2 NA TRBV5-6 TGTGCCAGCAGCTTGGTCGGCGCGGGGTCTTTGGGCTACACCTTC CASSLVGAGSLGYTF
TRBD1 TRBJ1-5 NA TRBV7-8 TGTGCCAGCAGCCTCACAGGGGGAAGCTTTTTGGTTCAGCCCCAGCATTTT CASSLTGGSFLVQPQHF
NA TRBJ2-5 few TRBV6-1 TGTGCCAGCAGTGAATCGGGTCCGGGGGAGACCCAGTACTTC CASSESGPGETQYF
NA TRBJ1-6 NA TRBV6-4 TGTGCCAGCAGGGGAGGGATTGGGTTGGGGTATAATTCACCCCTCCACTTT CASRGGIGLGYNSPLHF
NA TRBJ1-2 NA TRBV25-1 TGTGCCAGCAGTGTGACGGGAAGTCCGCAATACTATGGCTACACCTTC CASSVTGSPQYYGYTF
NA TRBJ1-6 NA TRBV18 TGTGCCAGCTCACCACTCGGGGTAGACAATTCACCCCTCCACTTT CASSPLGVDNSPLHF
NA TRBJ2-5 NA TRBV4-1 TGCGCCAGCAGCCAAGGGTTGGGAGTAGTTGCCCAGTACTTC CASSQGLGVVAQYF
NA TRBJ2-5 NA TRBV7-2 TGTGCCAGCAGCCCCGGTAGGCAGGGGACCCAGTACTTC CASSPGRQGTQYF
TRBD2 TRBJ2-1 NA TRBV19 TGTGCCAGTAGTATCGGGACTAGCGGAAACAATGAGCAGTTCTTC CASSIGTSGNNEQFF
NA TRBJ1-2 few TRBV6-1 TGTGCCAGCAGTGAAACCCCCAGGGATGGCTACACCTTC CASSETPRDGYTF
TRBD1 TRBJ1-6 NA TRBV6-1 TGTGCCAGCAGTGACCAGGGACAGGGGAATTCACCCCTCCACTTT CASSDQGQGNSPLHF
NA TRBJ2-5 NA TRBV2 TGTGCCAGCACCCGACAGTTACTGAACGAAGAGACCCAGTACTTC CASTRQLLNEETQYF
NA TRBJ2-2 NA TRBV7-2 TGTGCCAGCAGTGACAGGACCACGAACACCGGGGAGCTGTTTTTT CASSDRTTNTGELFF
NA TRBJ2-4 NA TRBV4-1 TGCGCCAGCAGCCAAGGGGGCAACTCCGAAGGAAAAAGCATTCAGTACTTC CASSQGGNSEGKSIQYF
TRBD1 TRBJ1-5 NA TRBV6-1 TGTGCCAGCAGTGGGTCAGGGGGCGAGGAACAGCCCCAGCATTTT CASSGSGGEEQPQHF
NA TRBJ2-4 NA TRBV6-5 TGTGCCACCCAAGTTGGACAGTTAAACATTCAGTACTTC CATQVGQLNIQYF
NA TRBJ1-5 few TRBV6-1 TGTGCCAGCACCAGGAGCGACAGCTACAATCAGCCCCAGCATTTT CASTRSDSYNQPQHF
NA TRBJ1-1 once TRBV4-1 TGCGCCAGCAGCCCTGGGGGGGCGTCTACCTTGAACACTGAAGCTTTCTTT CASSPGGASTLNTEAFF
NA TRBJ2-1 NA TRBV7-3 TGTGCCAGCAGCTTAAATGGCAGGGCATTGTTCTTC CASSLNGRALFF
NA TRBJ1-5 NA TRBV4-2 TGTGCCAGCAGCCCAGAGCGGGGTCAGCCCCAGCATTTT CASSPERGQPQHF
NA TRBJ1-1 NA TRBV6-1 TGTGCCAGCAGTGAAGTAACAGGGAGACACACTGAAGCTTTCTTT CASSEVTGRHTEAFF
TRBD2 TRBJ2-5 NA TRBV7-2 TGTGCTAGCGGTAGCGGGGGGCTGCAAGAGACCCAGTACTTC CASGSGGLQETQYF
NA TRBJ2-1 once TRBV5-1 TGCGCCAGCAGCTTGGACAGCGGGTTATCGCGGGAGCAGTTCTTC CASSLDSGLSREQFF
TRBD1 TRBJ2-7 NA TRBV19 TGTGCCAGTAGTTCCGGGACAGGGGAGTTCAGGAACGAGCAGTACTTC CASSSGTGEFRNEQYF
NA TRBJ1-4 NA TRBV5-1 TGCGCCAGCAGCTTGACGCGGAATGAAAAACTGTTTTTT CASSLTRNEKLFF
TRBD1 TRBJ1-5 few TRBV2 TGTGCCAGCAGCCGCGAGACAGGGGGAAATCAGCCCCAGCATTTT CASSRETGGNQPQHF
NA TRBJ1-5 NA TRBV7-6 TGTGCCAGCAGCTTAGGAGCAAATCAGCCCCAGCATTTT CASSLGANQPQHF
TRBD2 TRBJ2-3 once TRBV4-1 TGCGCCAGCAGCCGTAGCGGGGGAGACACAGATACGCAGTATTTT CASSRSGGDTDTQYF
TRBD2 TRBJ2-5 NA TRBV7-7 TGTGCTAGCAGCTTGGGCAGCGGGGGGGCCCGAGGTGAGACCCAGTACTTC CASSLGSGGARGETQYF
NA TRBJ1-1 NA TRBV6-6 TGTGCCAGCAGTTACGGAGAGGGTCGGAGCTTAACTGAAGCTTTCTTT CASSYGEGRSLTEAFF
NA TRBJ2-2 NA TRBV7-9 TGTGCCAGCAGCTTTACCCGGGACACTTCGAACACCGGGGAGCTGTTTTTT CASSFTRDTSNTGELFF
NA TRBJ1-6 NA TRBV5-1 TGCGCCAGCAGCCCTACGGGGAGGAGGTTCGATTCACCCCTCCACTTT CASSPTGRRFDSPLHF
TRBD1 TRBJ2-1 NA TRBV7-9 TGTGCCAGCAGCCGAGTAGACAGGGTCAATGAGCAGTTCTTC CASSRVDRVNEQFF
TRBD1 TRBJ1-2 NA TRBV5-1 TGCGCCAGCAGCTTACAGGGGGCCCTCTATGGCTACACCTTC CASSLQGALYGYTF
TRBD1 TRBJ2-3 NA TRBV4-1 TGCGCCAGCAGCCAGTCAACAGGGGTAGATACGCAGTATTTT CASSQSTGVDTQYF
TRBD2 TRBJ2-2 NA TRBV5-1 TGCGCCAGCAGCAGCGGGGGGCTAGGCACCGGGGAGCTGTTTTTT CASSSGGLGTGELFF
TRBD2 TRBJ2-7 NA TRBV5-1 TGCGCCAGCAGCCCCCGGGGGGGCTCCTACGAGCAGTACTTC CASSPRGGSYEQYF
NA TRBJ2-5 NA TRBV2 TGTGCCAGCGCCTCGCACCGGGGTGGAGAGACCCAGTACTTC CASASHRGGETQYF
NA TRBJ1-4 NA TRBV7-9 TGTGCCAGCAGCTTACCGGTTGAAAAACTGTTTTTT CASSLPVEKLFF
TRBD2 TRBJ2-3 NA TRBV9 TGTGCCAGCAGCGTCAGCGGGGTGGCCACAGATACGCAGTATTTT CASSVSGVATDTQYF
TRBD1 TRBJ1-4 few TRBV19 TGTGCCAGTAGTCCCTCGGACAGGAACGAAAAACTGTTTTTT CASSPSDRNEKLFF
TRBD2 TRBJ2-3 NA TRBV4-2 TGTGCCAGCAGCCCCGGGACTAGCGGGGGCTACACAGATACGCAGTATTTT CASSPGTSGGYTDTQYF
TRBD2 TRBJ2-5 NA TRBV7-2 TGTGCCAGCAGGTATAGGGGACTAGCGGAAGAGACCCAGTACTTC CASRYRGLAEETQYF
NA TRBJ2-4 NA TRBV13 TGTGCCAGCAGCTTAGGCGGGGGGCCACCCAAAAACATTCAGTACTTC CASSLGGGPPKNIQYF
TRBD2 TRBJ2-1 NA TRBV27 TGTGCCAGCAGTTTATGGCTAGCGGGGGGGACCGAGCAGTTCTTC CASSLWLAGGTEQFF
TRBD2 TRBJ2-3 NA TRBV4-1 TGCGCCAGCAGCCAGGACGGACTAGCGGGGGCAGATACGCAGTATTTT CASSQDGLAGADTQYF
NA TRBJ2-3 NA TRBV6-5 TGTGCCAGCGGGCCCTCGATGGGTACGCAGTATTTT CASGPSMGTQYF
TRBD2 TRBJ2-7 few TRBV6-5 TGTGCCAGCAGGACTACTAGCGGGGCCTACTACGAGCAGTACTTC CASRTTSGAYYEQYF